The 31 T cell receptor beta chains listed next were all sequenced from one sample in a study of cytomegalovirus exposure and HLA in healthy donors. With 60 Vbeta and 13 Jbeta primers, the PCR was carried out. Clones were read by immunoSEQ multiplex PCR, and TCRdb kept only the in-frame ones, dropping some. The repertoire holds over 130,000 clones, with approximately 91% as singletons. Material: PBMCs. These receptors originate from a woman aged 35 to 49 in good health and CMV-seronegative.

The chain is built from TRBV2 and TRBJ2-1; 9 bases line up with TRBD2. The CDR3 is 13 residues long. Looked up from germline, CDR1 is SNHLY and CDR2 is FYNNEI. V dropped 5 bases and J dropped 10; count of bases not matched to a gene: 6. CDR3 in amino acids: CASSLGLAREQFF. CDR3 DNA sequence: TGTGCCAGCAGTTTAGGACTAGCGAGAGAGCAGTTCTTC.

The rearrangement uses TRBV29-1 and TRBJ1-1; D is unclear. Trimming cost V 5 bases and J 8 bases, with 12 bases left between them. Germline CDR1 SQVTM, CDR2 ANQGSEA. CDR3 length equals 11 residues. CDR3 in amino acids: CSVNTVLEAFF. CDR3 nucleotide sequence: TGCAGCGTTAACACAGTATTGGAAGCTTTCTTT.

The chain combines TRBV28 with TRBJ1-5; D is unresolved. Trimming took off 6 bases at V and 7 bases at J, with 19 bases between the two ends. In germline, CDR1 is MDHEN, CDR2 SYDVKM. The CDR3 extends over 15 amino acids. The CDR3 is CASSPSLAPGQPQHF. The CDR3 region has the DNA TGTGCCAGCAGCCCATCCTTGGCCCCCGGGCAGCCCCAGCATTTT. Full variable domain (rest looked up from reference TRBV28 and TRBJ1-5): DVKVTQSSRYLVKRTGEKVFLECVQDMDHENMFWYRQDPGLGLRLIYFSYDVKMKEKGDIPEGYSVSREKKERFSLILESASTNQTSMYLCASSPSLAPGQPQHFGDGTRLSIL.

This rearrangement joins TRBV4-1 to TRBJ2-1, with 10 bases identical to TRBD2. This CDR3 has 16 amino acids. V lost 1 base and J lost 12; bases outside the gene matches: 12. Looked up from germline, CDR1 is MGHRA and CDR2 is YSYEKL. CDR3 in DNA: TGCGCCAGCAGCCAAGGTGGTAGCGGGAGGCCCTCCGGGCAGTTCTTC. It yields the protein CASSQGGSGRPSGQFF.

This chain's CDR3 is CASSSRAGYTGELFF. DNA for the CDR3: TGTGCCAGCAGTTCTCGGGCAGGGTACACCGGGGAGCTGTTTTTT. The V gene is TRBV6-1, the J gene TRBJ2-2, with D possibly being TRBD1 (5 bases). This CDR3 contains 15 residues. Per germline, CDR1 MNHNS and CDR2 SASEGT. Between the trimmed V and J ends, which lost 5 bases and 3 bases, there was a span of 13 bases.

This chain uses TRBV7-3 with TRBJ2-3; the D gene is possibly TRBD2 (7 bases). CDR1 and CDR2 (germline): SGHTA, FQGTGA. The CDR3 consists of 16 residues. V was pared by 2 bases and J by 1 base, with 13 bases between. The CDR3 region is CASSLGGASGTDTQYF. The CDR3 nucleotides read TGTGCCAGCAGCTTAGGGGGGGCTAGCGGCACAGATACGCAGTATTTT.

The J gene is TRBJ1-1, the V gene TRBV11-3, with D perhaps TRBD1 (6 bases). This CDR3 contains 17 residues. Germline-derived CDR1 and CDR2 are SGHNT and YENEEA. The V gene lost 1 base and the J gene lost 6 bases, with 21 bases spanning the gap. CDR3 protein: CASSLAGWGRTVPEAFF. DNA for the CDR3: TGTGCCAGCAGCTTAGCCGGGTGGGGGCGGACGGTCCCTGAAGCTTTCTTT. Combining the CDR3 with reference TRBV11-3 and TRBJ1-1 gives the whole variable domain EAGVVQSPRYKIIEKKQPVAFWCNPISGHNTLYWYLQNLGQGPELLIRYENEEAVDDSQLPKDRFSAERLKGVDSTLKIQPAELGDSAVYLCASSLAGWGRTVPEAFFGQGTRLTVV.

This chain connects TRBV11-3 to TRBJ2-6, with a possible D match to TRBD1 (6 bases). The germline V gene has CDR1 SGHNT and CDR2 YENEEA. V lost 3 bases and J lost 4, with 13 bases in between. This CDR3 is 16 amino acids long. CDR3 protein: CASSFLQGLGANVLTF. CDR3 nucleotide sequence: TGTGCCAGCAGCTTTTTACAGGGTCTCGGGGCCAACGTCCTGACTTTC.

The chain recombines TRBV27 with TRBJ1-2; TRBD1 aligns across 7 bases. The J segment lost 4 bases and the V segment lost 6 bases, leaving 5 bases of the junction unmatched. The CDR3 runs to 13 residues. Germline V CDR1 and CDR2: MNHEY, SMNVEV (reference sequence). DNA for the CDR3: TGTGCCAGCAGAGACAGGGACCTCTATGGCTACACCTTC. Its translation: CASRDRDLYGYTF.

The chain employs TRBV7-2 and TRBJ1-5; D is undetermined. Germline lookup yields CDR1 SGHTA and CDR2 FQGNSA. V shed 4 bases and J shed 7 bases, with 8 bases lying between them. The CDR3 runs 12 residues. The CDR3 region is CASSSGFQPQHF. The CDR3 DNA reads as TGTGCCAGCAGCTCCGGTTTCCAGCCCCAGCATTTT.

CDR3 amino acids: CASSELAGGRNEQFF. For the CDR3, the DNA is TGCGCCAGCAGTGAGCTAGCGGGAGGACGTAATGAGCAGTTCTTC. This rearrangement joins TRBV10-2 to TRBJ2-1; the match to TRBD2 covers 11 bases. Germline V gives CDR1 WSHSY, CDR2 SAAADI. CDR3 size: 15 residues. The V segment lost 2 bases and the J segment 7 bases; nucleotides outside the gene matches: 4.

The CDR3 region is CASSLPPGIQTQYF. The CDR3 DNA is TGTGCCAGCAGCTTACCCCCAGGGATCCAGACCCAGTACTTC. The V gene is TRBV7-9, the J gene TRBJ2-5; perhaps TRBD1 as D (5 bases). Trimming left V 2 bases short and J 6 bases short, with 13 bases between. Germline CDR1 SEHNR, CDR2 FQNEAQ (reference sequence). CDR3 size: 14 residues.

The chain couples TRBV7-9 to TRBJ2-3, with 9 positions matching TRBD2. The CDR3 length is 15 residues. Germline CDR1 SEHNR, CDR2 FQNEAQ (reference sequence). V lost 5 bases, J lost 4 bases, and 7 bases stayed unmatched. CDR3 nucleotide sequence: TGTGCCAGCAGCCTAACAGCGGGAGGCGCAGATACGCAGTATTTT. It specifies CASSLTAGGADTQYF.

The rearrangement links TRBV6-1 to TRBJ1-5; a possible D gene is TRBD1 (5 bases). The length of the CDR3 is 12 residues. Germline values: CDR1 MNHNS, CDR2 SASEGT. Deletions cut 10 bases from V and 5 bases from J, with 12 bases between. The CDR3: CATHIGDQPQHF. The CDR3 DNA reads as TGTGCCACTCACATAGGGGATCAGCCCCAGCATTTT.

This sequence joins TRBV7-9 and TRBJ2-5, with 9 bases matching TRBD1. V dropped 7 bases and J dropped 4; count of bases not matched to a gene: 7. CDR1 and CDR2 (germline): SEHNR, FQNEAQ (reference sequence). This CDR3 has 14 residues. CDR3 region: CASTRQGGVETQYF. The CDR3 coding sequence is TGTGCCAGCACCAGACAGGGGGGGGTAGAGACCCAGTACTTC.

The V and J genes are TRBV27 and TRBJ2-7, with D tentatively TRBD2 (6 bases). Germline V CDR1 and CDR2: MNHEY, SMNVEV (reference sequence). The CDR3 is 14 residues long. Trimming stripped 3 bases from V and 2 bases from J, with 11 bases between. The CDR3 nucleotides read TGTGCCAGCAGTTTTGCGGGAACTACCTACGAGCAGTACTTC. Its protein is CASSFAGTTYEQYF.

The V and J genes are TRBV6-1 and TRBJ2-7; 8 bases align to TRBD1. V gave up 3 bases and J gave up 4 bases; unmatched junction bases: 17. CDR1 and CDR2 from the germline V gene are MNHNS and SASEGT. The CDR3 has 18 residues. CDR3 amino acids: CASSDPPPRGTGPYEQYF. CDR3 in DNA: TGTGCCAGCAGTGACCCGCCGCCCCGGGGGACAGGCCCATACGAGCAGTACTTC.

The V call is TRBV7-3, the J call TRBJ2-7, with D maybe TRBD1 (6 bases). This CDR3 spans 13 amino acids. V was clipped by 2 bases and J by 4 bases, with 9 bases between them. The germline V gene has CDR1 SGHTA and CDR2 FQGTGA. As DNA, the CDR3 is TGTGCCAGCAGCTTAGGACAGCCGTACGAGCAGTACTTC. This encodes CASSLGQPYEQYF.

V is TRBV7-9 and J is TRBJ2-1; D is unresolved. The V gene's germline CDR1 is SEHNR and CDR2 FQNEAQ (reference sequence). The CDR3 has 11 residues. Deletions cut 5 bases from V and 6 bases from J, with 5 bases between. The CDR3 sequence: CASSPFNEQFF. The CDR3 coding sequence is TGTGCCAGCAGCCCCTTCAATGAGCAGTTCTTC.

The chain uses TRBV19 and TRBJ1-3, with no clear D. The V end lost 3 bases, the J end lost 7 bases, and 10 bases lay between the germline ends. The CDR3 loop spans 13 amino acids. From germline, CDR1 is LNHDA and CDR2 SQIVND (reference sequence). CDR3 loop: CASSIGGSNTIYF. Written as DNA, the CDR3 is TGTGCCAGTAGTATCGGCGGGTCCAACACCATATATTTT.

J is TRBJ1-2 and V is TRBV9; 8 bases are shared with TRBD1. Trimming at V came to 3 bases and at J to 7 bases, leaving 5 bases not matched to a gene. This CDR3 has 13 amino acids. From germline, CDR1 is SGDLS and CDR2 YYNGEE. The chain's CDR3 is CASSEQGGLGYTF. In DNA, the CDR3 is TGTGCCAGCAGCGAACAGGGGGGCCTTGGCTACACCTTC.

V gene TRBV28 combines with J gene TRBJ2-2; 12 bases align to TRBD1. Trimming cost V 7 bases and J 7 bases; bases outside gene matches: 7. Per germline, CDR1 MDHEN and CDR2 SYDVKM. The CDR3 has 15 amino acids. CDR3 sequence: CASNPGQGALGELFF. The CDR3 coding sequence is TGTGCCAGCAATCCGGGACAGGGGGCCCTCGGGGAGCTGTTTTTT.

V usage is TRBV11-3 and J usage is TRBJ2-5; D is perhaps TRBD2 (5 bases). The CDR3 extends over 16 amino acids. The V end lost 5 bases, the J end lost 4 bases, and 20 bases lay between the germline ends. Germline lookup yields CDR1 SGHNT and CDR2 YENEEA. CDR3 amino acids: CASSPYDGGLTETQYF. The CDR3 nucleotides read TGTGCCAGCAGCCCGTACGATGGAGGACTGACAGAGACCCAGTACTTC.

The rearrangement links TRBV6-1 to TRBJ2-6, with D possibly matching TRBD1 (6 bases). Germline CDR1 and CDR2: MNHNS and SASEGT. This CDR3 is 13 amino acids long. V lost 11 bases, J lost 2 bases, and 10 bases lay in between. CDR3 amino acids: CAGAGAGANVLTF. DNA for the CDR3: TGTGCCGGAGCAGGGGCTGGGGCCAACGTCCTGACTTTC.

V gene TRBV30 combines with J gene TRBJ1-2; maybe TRBD1 (5 bases). V was trimmed by 8 bases and J by 7 bases, leaving 14 bases between them. The CDR3 spans 11 residues. Germline-derived CDR1 and CDR2 are GTSNPN and SVGIG (reference sequence). CDR3 sequence: CAGGQRGGYTF. DNA for the CDR3: TGTGCCGGAGGGCAGAGGGGTGGCTACACCTTC.

V is TRBV5-1 and J is TRBJ2-1; 7 bases fit TRBD1. The germline V gene encodes CDR1 SGHRS and CDR2 YFSETQ. This CDR3 spans 15 amino acids. The V gene end was trimmed by 6 bases and the J gene end by 0 bases; junction bases not matched to a gene: 6. In DNA form, the CDR3 reads TGCGCCAGCACTACAGGGGAAGCCTCCTACAATGAGCAGTTCTTC. Its protein product is CASTTGEASYNEQFF.

The chain uses TRBV2 and TRBJ1-3, with a tentative D call TRBD1 (5 bases). There are 12 residues in the CDR3. V shed 4 bases and J shed 4 bases, with 5 bases lying between them. Germline V gene sequence: CDR1 SNHLY, CDR2 FYNNEI. The CDR3 spells CASSGQGNTIYF. CDR3 nucleotide sequence: TGTGCCAGCAGTGGACAGGGAAACACCATATATTTT. Drawing the rest from reference TRBV2 and TRBJ1-3, the complete variable domain is EPEVTQTPSHQVTQMGQEVILRCVPISNHLYFYWYRQILGQKVEFLVSFYNNEISEKSEIFDDQFSVERPDGSNFTLKIRSTKLEDSAMYFCASSGQGNTIYFGEGSWLTVV.

V and J are TRBV5-4 and TRBJ2-5; D is uncertain. There are 13 residues in the CDR3. V was shortened by 1 base and J by 3 bases, with 7 bases between the two germline ends. In germline, CDR1 is SGHNT, CDR2 YYREEE (reference sequence). This CDR3 is CASSLTGEETQYF. DNA of the CDR3: TGTGCCAGCAGCTTGACTGGTGAAGAGACCCAGTACTTC. Supplemented by reference TRBV5-4 and TRBJ2-5, the full variable domain reads ETGVTQSPTHLIKTRGQQVTLRCSSQSGHNTVSWYQQALGQGPQFIFQYYREEENGRGNFPPRFSGLQFPNYSSELNVNALELDDSALYLCASSLTGEETQYFGPGTRLLVL.

The CDR3 loop reads CASRRPGQGEKLFF. The CDR3 DNA is TGTGCCAGCAGACGCCCGGGGCAGGGGGAAAAACTGTTTTTT. The chain has TRBV7-9 and TRBJ1-4, with TRBD1 as a possible D gene (6 bases). CDR1 SEHNR and CDR2 FQNEAQ come from the germline V gene (reference sequence). Trimming cost V 6 bases and J 8 bases, with 16 bases left between them. The CDR3 extends over 14 amino acids.

Only one count was recorded for this clone. J is TRBJ2-1 and V is TRBV14; 10 nucleotides match TRBD2. After removal of 0 bases from V and 2 bases from J, the junction contained 13 bases not matched to a gene. Germline loops: CDR1 SGHDN, CDR2 FVKESK. The CDR3 extends over 20 amino acids. In DNA, the CDR3 is TGTGCCAGCAGCCAAGATCTGGCTAGCGGGAGCGGCCCGCCCTACAATGAGCAGTTCTTC. It is translated as CASSQDLASGSGPPYNEQFF.

The V call is TRBV5-5, the J call TRBJ2-5, with D possibly being TRBD2 (5 bases). The CDR3 is made up of 15 amino acids. V was cut by 0 bases and J by 5 bases, with 14 bases left in between. The germline gives CDR1 SGHKS, CDR2 YYEKEE (reference sequence). CDR3 in DNA: TGTGCCAGCAGCTTGGGTATTTCTCCGGGGGAGACCCAGTACTTC. Translated: CASSLGISPGETQYF.